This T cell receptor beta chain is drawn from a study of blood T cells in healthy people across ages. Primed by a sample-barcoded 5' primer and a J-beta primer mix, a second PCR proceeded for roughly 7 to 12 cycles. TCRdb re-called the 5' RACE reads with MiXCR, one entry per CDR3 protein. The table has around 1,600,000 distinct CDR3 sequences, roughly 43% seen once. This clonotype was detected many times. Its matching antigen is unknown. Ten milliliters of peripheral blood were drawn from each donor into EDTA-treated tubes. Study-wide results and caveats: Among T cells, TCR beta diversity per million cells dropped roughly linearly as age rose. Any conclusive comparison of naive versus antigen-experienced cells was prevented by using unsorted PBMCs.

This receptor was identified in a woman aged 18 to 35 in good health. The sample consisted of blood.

CDR3 residues: CASSVQAGGKETQYF. In DNA form, the CDR3 reads TGTGCCAGCAGCGTGCAAGCGGGGGGGAAAGAGACCCAGTACTTC. The V call is TRBV9, the J call TRBJ2-5; 10 bases fit TRBD2. The germline CDR1 and CDR2 sequences are SGDLS and YYNGEE. Germline trimming cut 2 bases from V and 3 bases from J; bases unmatched to any gene: 4. CDR3 length: 15 amino acids.